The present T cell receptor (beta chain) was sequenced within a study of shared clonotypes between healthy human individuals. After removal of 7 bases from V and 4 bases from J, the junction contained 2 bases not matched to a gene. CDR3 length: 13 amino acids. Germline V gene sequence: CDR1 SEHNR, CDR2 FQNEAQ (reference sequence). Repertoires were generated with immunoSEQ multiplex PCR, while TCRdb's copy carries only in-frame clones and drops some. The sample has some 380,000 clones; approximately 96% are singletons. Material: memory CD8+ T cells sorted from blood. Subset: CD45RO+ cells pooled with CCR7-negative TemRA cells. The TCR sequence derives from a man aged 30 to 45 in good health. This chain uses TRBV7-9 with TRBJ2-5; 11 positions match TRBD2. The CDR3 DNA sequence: TGTGCCAGCAACGGACTAGCGGGAGAGACCCAGTACTTC. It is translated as CASNGLAGETQYF.